This T cell receptor beta chain is from a study of siplizumab effects on memory and regulatory T cells. Overall study findings and caveats: Researchers could map only a minor fraction of alloreactive clones to unstimulated subsets. Confirmation that proliferating Tregs from siplizumab cultures had suppressive function was not obtained.

Looked up from germline, CDR1 is GTSNPN and CDR2 is SVGIG (reference sequence). The CDR3 runs 14 residues. Trimming left V 2 bases short and J 4 bases short, with 14 bases between. Regarding this clone: The antigen is not known.

The protocol was immunoSEQ multiplex PCR, while the TCRdb copy is restricted to in-frame clones and leaves out a portion. The table has about 120,000 clones, around 95% seen once. V and J are TRBV30 and TRBJ1-2; TRBD1 might be the D (6 bases). Sequenced input: non-Treg CD4+ T cells sorted from blood. The TCR was taken from a human donor in good health. The CDR3 spells CAWSPLRGGYGYTF. CDR3 sequence (DNA): TGTGCCTGGAGTCCCCTCAGGGGAGGCTATGGCTACACCTTC.